A single sample gave rise to the 14 T cell receptor beta chains below, sequenced in a study of blood T cell repertoires in COVID-19. The assay was immunoSEQ multiplex PCR, and TCRdb's table has in-frame clones only and misses some. The sample lists 250,000 or so clones, around 85% occurring once. Sequencing was performed on peripheral blood. These receptors were taken from a woman aged 60 to 75 with active or convalescent COVID-19.

This clone has just one count. V and J are TRBV10-3 and TRBJ1-5; TRBD1 matches 10 bases. This CDR3 has 16 amino acids. Trimming at V came to 4 bases and at J to 11 bases, leaving 14 bases not matched to a gene. Germline CDR1 ENHRY, CDR2 SYGVKD. The CDR3 DNA reads TGTGCCATCAGTGGGGACAGGGGTGTCGGTTCGGGTGCCCAGCATTTT. Protein: CAISGDRGVGSGAQHF.

This clone has just one count. This chain links TRBV4-2 with TRBJ2-4; a weak D match, TRBD2 (6 bases). CDR1 is LGHNA, CDR2 YNFKEQ, per germline. Trimming removed 1 base from V and 0 bases from J, with 13 bases in between. The CDR3 length is 17 residues. The CDR3 nucleotides read TGTGCCAGCAGCCAAGGTGTAGCGGAGCTAGCCAAAAACATTCAGTACTTC. Translating gives CASSQGVAELAKNIQYF.

The genes are TRBV2 and TRBJ2-1, with D perhaps matching TRBD1 (7 bases). The germline gives CDR1 SNHLY, CDR2 FYNNEI. V lost 8 bases and J 2 bases, leaving 16 bases between the germline ends. The CDR3 has 15 amino acids. CDR3 in amino acids: CASQGGDRTYNEQFF. DNA of the CDR3: TGTGCCAGCCAAGGAGGGGACAGAACCTACAATGAGCAGTTCTTC.

The V and J genes are TRBV19 and TRBJ2-7; 8 bases are a match to TRBD2. Trimming removed 6 bases from V and 5 bases from J; junction bases left unmatched: 9. CDR3 length: 14 residues. Germline V gives CDR1 LNHDA, CDR2 SQIVND (reference sequence). This CDR3 reads CASSLGREGDEQYF. For the CDR3, the DNA is TGTGCCAGTAGCCTGGGCCGGGAGGGCGACGAGCAGTACTTC.

This chain uses TRBV18 with TRBJ2-1, with TRBD1 matching 11 bases. V lost 3 bases to trimming and J lost 9 bases; unmatched junction nucleotides: 10. The germline V gene encodes CDR1 KGHSH and CDR2 LQKENI. The CDR3 is made up of 16 amino acids. DNA for the CDR3: TGTGCCAGCTCACCTAATCCGGGACAGGGGGATGGTGAGCAGTTCTTC. Protein product: CASSPNPGQGDGEQFF.

The gene calls are TRBV19 and TRBJ1-1; 7 nucleotides line up with TRBD1. Germline V gene lookup returns CDR1 LNHDA and CDR2 SQIVND (reference sequence). With 6 bases clipped from V and 5 bases from J, the junction kept 6 bases outside the gene matches. The CDR3 is made up of 13 amino acids. This CDR3 is CASSRTGETEAFF. For the CDR3, the DNA is TGTGCCAGTAGCCGGACAGGTGAAACTGAAGCTTTCTTT.

This chain connects TRBV24-1 to TRBJ2-3; 9 positions match TRBD1. The germline CDR1 and CDR2 sequences are KGHDR and SFDVKD. The CDR3 covers 15 residues. With V trimmed by 4 bases and J by 4 bases, 5 bases remained unmatched. The CDR3: CATSERGQGPDTQYF. CDR3 nucleotide sequence: TGTGCCACCAGTGAACGAGGACAGGGGCCAGATACGCAGTATTTT.

V gene TRBV28 combines with J gene TRBJ2-3, with a weak D call TRBD2 (5 bases). V lost 10 bases, J lost 4 bases, and 21 bases lay in between. The CDR3 spans 15 residues. Germline V gene lookup returns CDR1 MDHEN and CDR2 SYDVKM. CDR3 coding DNA: TGTGCCACCAACAATAGGGAGCGTCGTGCAGATACGCAGTATTTT. Translation gives CATNNRERRADTQYF.

The rearrangement uses TRBV6-5 and TRBJ2-2; 9 nucleotides match TRBD1. The CDR3 runs to 16 residues. The ends lost 3 bases at V and 1 base at J; junction bases unmatched: 3. Germline-derived CDR1 and CDR2 are MNHEY and SVGAGI. CDR3 in amino acids: CASSYGTGQNTGELFF. For the CDR3, the DNA is TGTGCCAGCAGTTATGGGACAGGGCAGAACACCGGGGAGCTGTTTTTT.

The chain couples TRBV6-5 to TRBJ2-5, with TRBD1 identical over 10 bases. The CDR3 has 15 amino acids. The germline CDR1 and CDR2 sequences are MNHEY and SVGAGI. The V and J ends lost 5 bases and 7 bases, in that order; junction bases with no gene match: 10. DNA for the CDR3: TGTGCCAGCAGTACCCGGGACAGGGGAAGTGCGACCCAGTACTTC. Translating gives CASSTRDRGSATQYF.

The chain is built from TRBV19 and TRBJ2-3; maybe TRBD2 (7 bases). The V and J ends lost 4 bases and 3 bases respectively, with 14 bases between them. The CDR3 is 15 residues long. CDR1 and CDR2 (germline): LNHDA, SQIVND (reference sequence). Written as DNA, the CDR3 is TGTGCCAGTAGTAGCGGGGGCCGTGGGACAGATACGCAGTATTTT. Its translation: CASSSGGRGTDTQYF.

The chain employs TRBV14 and TRBJ2-1, with D uncertain. Germline V CDR1 and CDR2: SGHDN, FVKESK. The CDR3 extends over 14 amino acids. V dropped 0 bases and J dropped 2 bases, with 5 bases sitting between them. CDR3 residues: CASSQELAYNEQFF. The CDR3 region has the DNA TGTGCCAGCAGCCAAGAATTAGCCTACAATGAGCAGTTCTTC.

CDR3 sequence (DNA): TGTGCCAGCTCACCATTAAATCTGGCGGCCGGGAGAGATTCACCCCTCCACTTT. Translated: CASSPLNLAAGRDSPLHF. V usage is TRBV18 and J usage is TRBJ1-6; no firm D call. V gave up 2 bases and J gave up 8 bases, with 22 bases separating them. The CDR3 runs 18 residues. Germline CDR1 is KGHSH and CDR2 is LQKENI.

The rearrangement uses TRBV28 and TRBJ2-1; 7 bases agree with TRBD1. Trimming cost V 4 bases and J 1 base; bases outside gene matches: 7. The germline V gene encodes CDR1 MDHEN and CDR2 SYDVKM. This CDR3 is built from 16 residues. CDR3 protein: CASSSSRGRSYNEQFF. DNA for the CDR3: TGTGCCAGCAGTTCGTCAAGGGGGCGATCCTACAATGAGCAGTTCTTC.